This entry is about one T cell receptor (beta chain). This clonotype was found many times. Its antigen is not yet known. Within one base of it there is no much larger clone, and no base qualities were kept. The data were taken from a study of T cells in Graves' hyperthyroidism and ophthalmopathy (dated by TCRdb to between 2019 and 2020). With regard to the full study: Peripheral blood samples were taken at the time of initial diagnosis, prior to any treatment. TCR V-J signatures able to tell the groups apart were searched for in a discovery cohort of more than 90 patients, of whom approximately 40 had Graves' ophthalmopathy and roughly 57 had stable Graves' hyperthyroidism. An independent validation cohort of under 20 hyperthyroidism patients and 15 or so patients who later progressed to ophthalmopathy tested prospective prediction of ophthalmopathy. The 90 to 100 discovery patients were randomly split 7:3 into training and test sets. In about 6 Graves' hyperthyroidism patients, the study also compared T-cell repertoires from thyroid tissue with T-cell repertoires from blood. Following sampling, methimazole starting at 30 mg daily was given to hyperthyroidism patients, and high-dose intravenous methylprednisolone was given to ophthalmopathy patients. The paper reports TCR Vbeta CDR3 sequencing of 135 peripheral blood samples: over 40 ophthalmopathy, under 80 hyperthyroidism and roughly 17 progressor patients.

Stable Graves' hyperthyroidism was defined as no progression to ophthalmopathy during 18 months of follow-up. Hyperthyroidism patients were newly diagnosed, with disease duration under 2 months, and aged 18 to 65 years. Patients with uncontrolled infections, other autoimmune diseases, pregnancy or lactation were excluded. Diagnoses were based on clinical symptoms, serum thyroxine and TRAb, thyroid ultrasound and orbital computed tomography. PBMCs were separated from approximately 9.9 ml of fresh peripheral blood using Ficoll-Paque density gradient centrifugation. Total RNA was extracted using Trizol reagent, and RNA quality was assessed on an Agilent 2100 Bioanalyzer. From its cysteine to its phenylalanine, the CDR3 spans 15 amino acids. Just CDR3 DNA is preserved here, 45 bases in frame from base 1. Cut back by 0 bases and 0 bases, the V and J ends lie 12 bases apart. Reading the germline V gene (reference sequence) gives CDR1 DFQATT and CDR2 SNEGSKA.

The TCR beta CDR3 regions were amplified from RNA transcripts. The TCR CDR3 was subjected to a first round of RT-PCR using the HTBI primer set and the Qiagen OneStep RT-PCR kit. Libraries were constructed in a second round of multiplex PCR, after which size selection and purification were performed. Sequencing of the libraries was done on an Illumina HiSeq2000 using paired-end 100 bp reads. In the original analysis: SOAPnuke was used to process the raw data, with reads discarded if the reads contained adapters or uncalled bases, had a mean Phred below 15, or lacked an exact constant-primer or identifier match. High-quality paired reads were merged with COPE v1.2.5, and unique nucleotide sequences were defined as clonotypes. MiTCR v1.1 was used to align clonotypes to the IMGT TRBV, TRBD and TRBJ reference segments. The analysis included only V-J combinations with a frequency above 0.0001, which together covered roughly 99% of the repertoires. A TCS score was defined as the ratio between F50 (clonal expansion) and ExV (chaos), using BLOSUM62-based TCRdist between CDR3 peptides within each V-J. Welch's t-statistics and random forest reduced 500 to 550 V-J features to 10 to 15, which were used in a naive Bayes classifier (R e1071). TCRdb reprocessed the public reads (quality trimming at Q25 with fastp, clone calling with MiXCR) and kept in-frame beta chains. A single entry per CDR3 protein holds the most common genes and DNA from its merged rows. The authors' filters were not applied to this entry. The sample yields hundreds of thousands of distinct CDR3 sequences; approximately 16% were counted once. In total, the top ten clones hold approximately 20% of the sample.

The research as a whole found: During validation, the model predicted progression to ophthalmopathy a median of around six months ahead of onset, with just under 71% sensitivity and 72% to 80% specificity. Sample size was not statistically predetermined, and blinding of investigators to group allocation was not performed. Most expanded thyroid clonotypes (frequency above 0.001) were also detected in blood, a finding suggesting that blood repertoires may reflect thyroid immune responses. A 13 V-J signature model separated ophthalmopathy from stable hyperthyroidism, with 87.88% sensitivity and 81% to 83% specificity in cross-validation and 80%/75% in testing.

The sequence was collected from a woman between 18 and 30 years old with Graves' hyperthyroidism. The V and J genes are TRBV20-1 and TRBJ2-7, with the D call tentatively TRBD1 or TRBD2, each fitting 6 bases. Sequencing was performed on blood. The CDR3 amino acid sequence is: CSARDLRDTSYEQYF. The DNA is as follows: TGCAGTGCTAGAGATCTGCGGGACACCTCCTACGAGCAGTACTTC.